This is a list of T cell receptor beta chains from one sample in a study of blood T cell dynamics during melanoma immunotherapy. Profiling relied on immunoSEQ multiplex PCR, and the TCRdb table lists in-frame clones only, not all of them. The sample yields thousands of clones, 70% to 90% seen once. The sample was blood, taken from a patient treated with checkpoint blockade. The receptors stem from a human donor with melanoma. The conserved cysteine and the conserved F or W are not part of the CDR3 here.

v_call: TRBV10-3; cdr3_length: 13; j_call: TRBJ2-3; cdr3_aa: AISDFSGSTDTQY
v_call: TRBV29-1; cdr3_length: 11; j_call: TRBJ2-1; cdr3_aa: SSRGAAYNEQF
v_call: TRBV14; cdr3_length: 15; j_call: TRBJ1-1; cdr3_aa: ASSLRTIKGFDTEAF
v_call: TRBV6-6; cdr3_length: 10; j_call: TRBJ2-2; cdr3_aa: ASFRGHGELF
v_call: TRBV5-6; cdr3_length: 12; j_call: TRBJ2-3; cdr3_aa: ASTTDRGLDTQY
v_call: TRBV19; cdr3_length: 12; j_call: TRBJ2-1; cdr3_aa: ASSALMTYNEQF
v_call: TRBV11-1; cdr3_length: 15; j_call: TRBJ1-1; cdr3_aa: ASSFRQGVYLNTEAF
v_call: TRBV4-1; cdr3_length: 12; j_call: TRBJ2-5; cdr3_aa: ASSLTGVQETQY
v_call: TRBV5-1; cdr3_length: 12; j_call: TRBJ2-5; cdr3_aa: ASSSGSPQETQY
v_call: TRBV5-4; cdr3_length: 11; j_call: TRBJ2-2; cdr3_aa: ASSLDWTGELF
v_call: TRBV30; cdr3_length: 12; j_call: TRBJ1-1; cdr3_aa: AWSGFREDTEAF
v_call: TRBV23-1; cdr3_length: 14; j_call: TRBJ1-1; cdr3_aa: ASFNRDGRFGTEAF
v_call: TRBV4-1; cdr3_length: 16; j_call: TRBJ2-1; cdr3_aa: ASSQEFTGPVRASEQF
v_call: TRBV28; cdr3_length: 12; j_call: TRBJ2-7; cdr3_aa: ASSKPGQTYEQY
v_call: TRBV7-9; cdr3_length: 14; j_call: TRBJ1-5; cdr3_aa: ASSPPGPTFNQPQH
v_call: TRBV7-2; cdr3_length: 13; j_call: TRBJ2-1; cdr3_aa: ASSLTSGRNHEQF
v_call: TRBV6-1; cdr3_length: 11; j_call: TRBJ2-7; cdr3_aa: ASSEDVTYEQY
v_call: TRBV5-6; cdr3_length: 14; j_call: TRBJ2-3; cdr3_aa: ASRWGLAGVTDTQY
v_call: TRBV19; cdr3_length: 12; j_call: TRBJ2-1; cdr3_aa: ASSIERGPNEQF
v_call: TRBV4-1; cdr3_length: 13; j_call: TRBJ2-5; cdr3_aa: ASSYRDRLQETQY
v_call: TRBV10-1; cdr3_length: 12; j_call: TRBJ1-5; cdr3_aa: ASSHGGADQPQH
v_call: TRBV7-6; cdr3_length: 13; j_call: TRBJ2-1; cdr3_aa: ASSPRTSGNNEQF
v_call: TRBV6-5; cdr3_length: 12; j_call: TRBJ2-7; cdr3_aa: ASSSQTGVGEQY
v_call: TRBV5-1; cdr3_length: 11; j_call: TRBJ1-2; cdr3_aa: ASSSDREYGYT
v_call: TRBV19; cdr3_length: 15; j_call: TRBJ2-1; cdr3_aa: ASSIQGVAGPYNEQF
v_call: TRBV29-1; cdr3_length: 13; j_call: TRBJ2-2; cdr3_aa: SAVLRLANTGELF
v_call: TRBV28; cdr3_length: 15; j_call: TRBJ2-7; cdr3_aa: ASSQDLGQGKNYEQY
v_call: TRBV5-1; cdr3_length: 13; j_call: TRBJ2-2; cdr3_aa: ASSSGQGGTGELF
v_call: TRBV14; cdr3_length: 15; j_call: TRBJ2-3; cdr3_aa: ASSLPGQARGTDTQY
v_call: TRBV5-1; cdr3_length: 14; j_call: TRBJ2-5; cdr3_aa: ASSARDSQLQETQY
v_call: TRBV28; cdr3_length: 11; j_call: TRBJ2-7; cdr3_aa: ASSSGQSYEQY
v_call: TRBV30; cdr3_length: 13; j_call: TRBJ2-5; cdr3_aa: AWKGSGTSTETQY
v_call: TRBV4-3; cdr3_length: 14; j_call: TRBJ2-1; cdr3_aa: ASSQEISTSYNEQF
v_call: TRBV27; cdr3_length: 17; j_call: TRBJ2-1; cdr3_aa: ASSLNRTSGGSSYNEQF
v_call: TRBV5-6; cdr3_length: 14; j_call: TRBJ1-4; cdr3_aa: ASSLARQGGTEKLF
v_call: TRBV5-1; cdr3_length: 13; j_call: TRBJ2-5; cdr3_aa: ASSLLAGNQETQY
v_call: TRBV7-2; cdr3_length: 14; j_call: TRBJ1-4; cdr3_aa: ASSQQGQGALEKLF
v_call: TRBV6-1; cdr3_length: 15; j_call: TRBJ2-7; cdr3_aa: ASSGPSDRAYTYEQY
v_call: TRBV6-4; cdr3_length: 12; j_call: TRBJ2-3; cdr3_aa: ASSDSGTADTQY
v_call: TRBV5-1; cdr3_length: 13; j_call: TRBJ1-1; cdr3_aa: ASSLTGTGNTEAF
v_call: TRBV6-1; cdr3_length: 7; j_call: TRBJ2-7; cdr3_aa: ASGSEQY
v_call: TRBV29-1; cdr3_length: 11; j_call: TRBJ2-1; cdr3_aa: SVERGRWNEQF
v_call: TRBV6-1; cdr3_length: 11; j_call: TRBJ2-1; cdr3_aa: ASTQGAYNEQF
v_call: TRBV7-6; cdr3_length: 14; j_call: TRBJ2-1; cdr3_aa: ASSSTPASGMNEQF
v_call: TRBV6-5; cdr3_length: 13; j_call: TRBJ2-7; cdr3_aa: ASSYGPGQSYEQY
v_call: TRBV19; cdr3_length: 14; j_call: TRBJ2-3; cdr3_aa: ASSIDGTGFLDTQY
v_call: TRBV30; cdr3_length: 13; j_call: TRBJ1-1; cdr3_aa: AWSTRGGDKLEAF
v_call: TRBV18; cdr3_length: 18; j_call: TRBJ2-5; cdr3_aa: ASSRSRQGVGRAYQETQY
v_call: TRBV6-1; cdr3_length: 13; j_call: TRBJ2-7; cdr3_aa: ASSTRDREGLEQY
v_call: TRBV7-8; cdr3_length: 12; j_call: TRBJ2-7; cdr3_aa: ASSLGASSYEQY